Listed below are T cell receptor beta chains from one sample, sequenced in a study of cytomegalovirus exposure and HLA in healthy donors. Using immunoSEQ multiplex PCR, the repertoire was profiled, and TCRdb retains in-frame clones only, with some absent. This sample has some 110,000 clones; roughly nine tenths occur once, and the top ten carry about 4.4%. The sample consisted of PBMCs. The receptors were gathered from a man younger than 35 in good health and CMV-seropositive. Both conserved end residues are part of each CDR3. Each record gives: J gene, clone size, V gene, D gene, CDR3 DNA, CDR3 protein. The D gene is left open where the match is weak. Clone size, where shown, is once, few, many, or a class for clones that have expanded.

TRBJ2-5,.,TRBV2,.,TGTGCCAGCCTCAGGGGATCGGGGGAGACCCAGTACTTC,CASLRGSGETQYF
TRBJ2-3,.,TRBV11-3,TRBD2,TGTGCCAGCAGCGCCCGACTAGCGGGGGCTGGTACAGATACGCAGTATTTT,CASSARLAGAGTDTQYF
TRBJ1-2,.,TRBV27,.,TGTGCCAGCAGGGGCTTCTATGGCTACACCTTC,CASRGFYGYTF
TRBJ1-2,.,TRBV9,.,TGTGCCAGCAGCGTAACCGCCACAGGGCCCTATGGCTACACCTTC,CASSVTATGPYGYTF
TRBJ1-4,.,TRBV5-6,TRBD1,TGTGCCAGCGGACAGGGGAATGAAAAACTGTTTTTT,CASGQGNEKLFF
TRBJ2-2,.,TRBV7-8,.,TGTGCCAGCAGCTCACAAGCGGGGAACACCGGGGAGCTGTTTTTT,CASSSQAGNTGELFF
TRBJ1-4,few,TRBV5-1,.,TGCGCCAGCAGCCCGACCGGGGGTAATGAAAAACTGTTTTTT,CASSPTGGNEKLFF
TRBJ1-1,.,TRBV6-1,.,TGTGCCAGCAGTGTGAGGAACACTGAAGCTTTCTTT,CASSVRNTEAFF
TRBJ2-5,.,TRBV29-1,.,TGCAGCGTTCTGGGGATGACAGAAAAAGAGACCCAGTACTTC,CSVLGMTEKETQYF
TRBJ1-1,.,TRBV29-1,TRBD1,TGCAGCGTTGGGACAGGCAACACTGAAGCTTTCTTT,CSVGTGNTEAFF
TRBJ1-1,once,TRBV7-6,.,TGTGCCAGCAGCTTAGGGGGGGGATCCTACACTGAAGCTTTCTTT,CASSLGGGSYTEAFF
TRBJ1-4,.,TRBV6-6,.,TGTGCCAGCAGAATTGGGCAGCTAAATGAAAAACTGTTTTTT,CASRIGQLNEKLFF
TRBJ1-1,once,TRBV18,.,TGTGCCAGCTCACCCTGGGCAGCGGGAGTGAACACTGAAGCTTTCTTT,CASSPWAAGVNTEAFF
TRBJ1-2,few,TRBV18,.,TGTGCCAGCTCAACGACGACAGAACTCGATGGCTACACCTTC,CASSTTTELDGYTF
TRBJ1-2,.,TRBV9,.,TGTGCCAGCAGCGTAGAGGCAGGTGTCTATGGCTACACCTTC,CASSVEAGVYGYTF
TRBJ2-5,.,TRBV7-6,.,TGTGCCAGCAGCCATACCCCCGGCGGGGAGACCCAGTACTTC,CASSHTPGGETQYF
TRBJ1-4,.,TRBV11-2,.,TGTGCCAGCACGATCGACAGTTGGAATAATGAAAAACTGTTTTTT,CASTIDSWNNEKLFF
TRBJ1-2,.,TRBV7-8,TRBD1,TGTGCCAGCAGCTTAGGGACAGGGGGGTATGGCTACACCTTC,CASSLGTGGYGYTF
TRBJ2-1,.,TRBV7-9,TRBD2,TGTGCCAGCAGCTTACTAGCGGTGAATGAGCAGTTCTTC,CASSLLAVNEQFF
TRBJ1-2,.,TRBV4-2,.,TGTGCCAGCAGCCATGGGGACAAACAAGGCTACACCTTC,CASSHGDKQGYTF
TRBJ1-1,.,TRBV5-4,.,TGTGCCAGCAGCTTTAGGGGGAACACTGAAGCTTTCTTT,CASSFRGNTEAFF
TRBJ2-5,.,TRBV10-3,.,TGTGCCATCAGTGGGGGCGTCCAAGAGACCCAGTACTTC,CAISGGVQETQYF
TRBJ2-3,.,TRBV27,.,TGTGCCAGCAGATTAAGCGCAGATACGCAGTATTTT,CASRLSADTQYF
TRBJ2-1,.,TRBV2,TRBD1,TGTGCCAGCGCCGCGTCCGAGGGGACAGGATGGAATGAGCAGTTCTTC,CASAASEGTGWNEQFF
TRBJ2-5,once,TRBV7-9,TRBD1,TGTGCCAGCAGCCAACAGGGGGCGGAAGAGACCCAGTACTTC,CASSQQGAEETQYF
TRBJ1-2,.,TRBV13,TRBD1,TGTGCCAGCAGCCCCGGGACAGGGAACAACTATGGCTACACCTTC,CASSPGTGNNYGYTF
TRBJ2-5,once,TRBV6-6,.,TGTGCCAGCAGTCCTACTAGGAGGTTTGGGACCCAGTACTTC,CASSPTRRFGTQYF
TRBJ2-7,.,TRBV6-5,TRBD2,TGTGCCAGCAGTTACGTCGGGGGGGGGTACGAGCAGTACTTC,CASSYVGGGYEQYF
TRBJ2-5,.,TRBV5-1,TRBD2,TGCGCCAGCAGCTGGGGGACTAGCGGGGCCGAGACCCAGTACTTC,CASSWGTSGAETQYF
TRBJ2-5,.,TRBV27,.,TGTGCCAGCAGTTCCGGGGCTAGCGTAGAGACCCAGTACTTC,CASSSGASVETQYF
TRBJ1-1,.,TRBV30,.,TGTGCCTGGAGTGTACCTTCGCGAGACTCATTTATAGAAACTTTCTTT,CAWSVPSRDSFIETFF
TRBJ2-7,.,TRBV7-2,.,TGTGCCAGCAGCTTAGCGGGAGTCTACGAGCAGTACTTC,CASSLAGVYEQYF
TRBJ2-5,.,TRBV4-1,.,TGCGCCAGCAGGGGCAAGCAAGAGACCCAGTACTTC,CASRGKQETQYF
TRBJ2-5,once,TRBV25-1,TRBD1,TGTGCCAGCAGTGTTACAGGGGGCCGTTGGGAGACCCAGTACTTC,CASSVTGGRWETQYF
TRBJ1-2,.,TRBV5-1,.,TGCGCCAGCAGCTCAGGACTAGTCTATGGCTACACCTTC,CASSSGLVYGYTF
TRBJ2-3,.,TRBV18,.,TGTGCCAGCTCACCAGCGACTAGAACAGATACGCAGTATTTT,CASSPATRTDTQYF
TRBJ2-7,.,TRBV1,.,TGCACCAGCAGCCAAGGTCTTCAGGGTGGATACGAGCAGTACTTC,CTSSQGLQGGYEQYF
TRBJ1-3,.,TRBV19,.,TGTGCCAGTACCCATCCCAGAAACACCATATATTTT,CASTHPRNTIYF